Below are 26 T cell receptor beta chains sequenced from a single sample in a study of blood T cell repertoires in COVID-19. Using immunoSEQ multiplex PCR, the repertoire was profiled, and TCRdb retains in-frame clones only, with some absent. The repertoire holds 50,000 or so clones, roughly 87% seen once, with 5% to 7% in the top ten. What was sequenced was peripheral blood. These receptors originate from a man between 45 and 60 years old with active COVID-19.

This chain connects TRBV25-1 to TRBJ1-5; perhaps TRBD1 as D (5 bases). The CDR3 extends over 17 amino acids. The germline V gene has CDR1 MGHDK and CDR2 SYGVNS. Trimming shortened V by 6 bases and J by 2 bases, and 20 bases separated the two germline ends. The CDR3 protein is CASRGTGGLEGNQPQHF. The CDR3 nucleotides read TGTGCCAGCAGGGGGACCGGAGGGTTGGAGGGCAATCAGCCCCAGCATTTT.

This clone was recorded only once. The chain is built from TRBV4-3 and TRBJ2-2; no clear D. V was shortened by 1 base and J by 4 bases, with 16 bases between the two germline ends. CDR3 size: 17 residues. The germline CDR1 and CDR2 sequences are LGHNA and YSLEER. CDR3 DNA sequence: TGCGCCAGCAGCCAAGCCCCCTGGGCACCGACCACCGGGGAGCTGTTTTTT. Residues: CASSQAPWAPTTGELFF.

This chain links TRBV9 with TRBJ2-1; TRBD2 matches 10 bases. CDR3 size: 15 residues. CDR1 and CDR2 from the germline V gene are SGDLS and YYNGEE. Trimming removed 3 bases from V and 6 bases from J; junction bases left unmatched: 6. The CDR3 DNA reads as TGTGCCAGCAGCGCCAGCGGGGGGGCGGGCAATGAGCAGTTCTTC. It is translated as CASSASGGAGNEQFF.

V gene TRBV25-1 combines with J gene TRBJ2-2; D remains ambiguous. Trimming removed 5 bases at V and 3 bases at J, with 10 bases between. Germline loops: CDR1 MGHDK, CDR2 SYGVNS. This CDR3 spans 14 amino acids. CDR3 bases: TGTGCCAGCAGTCTCCAAGAGGACACCGGGGAGCTGTTTTTT. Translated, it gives CASSLQEDTGELFF.

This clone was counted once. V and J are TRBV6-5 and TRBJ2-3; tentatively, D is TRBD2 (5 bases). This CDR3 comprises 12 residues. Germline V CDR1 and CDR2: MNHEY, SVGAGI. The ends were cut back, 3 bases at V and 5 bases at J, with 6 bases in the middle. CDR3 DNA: TGTGCCAGCAGTTATCGGGGAGATACGCAGTATTTT. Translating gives CASSYRGDTQYF.

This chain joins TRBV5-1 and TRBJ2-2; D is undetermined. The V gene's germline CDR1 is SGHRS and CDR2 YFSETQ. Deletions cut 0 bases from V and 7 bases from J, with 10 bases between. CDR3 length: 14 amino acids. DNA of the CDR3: TGCGCCAGCAGCTTGGGGGCCCCCCACGGGGAGCTGTTTTTT. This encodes CASSLGAPHGELFF.

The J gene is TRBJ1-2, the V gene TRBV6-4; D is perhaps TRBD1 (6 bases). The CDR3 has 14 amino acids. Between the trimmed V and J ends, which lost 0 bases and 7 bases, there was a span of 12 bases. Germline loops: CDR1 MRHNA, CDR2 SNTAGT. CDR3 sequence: CASSDSGGSSGYTF. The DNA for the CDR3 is TGTGCCAGCAGTGACTCAGGGGGAAGTAGTGGCTACACCTTC.

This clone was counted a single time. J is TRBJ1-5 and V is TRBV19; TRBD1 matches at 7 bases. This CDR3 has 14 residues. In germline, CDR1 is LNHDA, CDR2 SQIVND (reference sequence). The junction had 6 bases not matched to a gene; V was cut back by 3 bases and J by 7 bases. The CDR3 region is CASSMEQGWQPQHF. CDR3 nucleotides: TGTGCCAGTAGTATGGAACAGGGGTGGCAGCCCCAGCATTTT.

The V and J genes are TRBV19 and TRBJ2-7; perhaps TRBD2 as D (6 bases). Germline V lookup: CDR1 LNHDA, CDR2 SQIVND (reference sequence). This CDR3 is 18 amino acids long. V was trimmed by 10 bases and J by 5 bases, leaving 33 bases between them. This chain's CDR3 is CATAEVRGRGKLTDEQYF. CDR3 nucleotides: TGTGCCACGGCGGAAGTCCGGGGCCGGGGGAAACTCACGGACGAGCAGTACTTC.

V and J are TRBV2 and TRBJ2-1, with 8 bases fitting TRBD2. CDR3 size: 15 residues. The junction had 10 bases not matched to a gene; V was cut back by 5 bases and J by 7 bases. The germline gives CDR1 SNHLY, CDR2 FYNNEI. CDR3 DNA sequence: TGTGCCAGCAGTCTCTTCCGGGAGGGCCTGAATGAGCAGTTCTTC. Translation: CASSLFREGLNEQFF.

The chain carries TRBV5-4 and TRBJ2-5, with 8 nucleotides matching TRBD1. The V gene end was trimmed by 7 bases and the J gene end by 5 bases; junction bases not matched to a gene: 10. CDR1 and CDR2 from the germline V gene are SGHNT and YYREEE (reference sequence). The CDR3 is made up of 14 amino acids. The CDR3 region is CASGRQGAEETQYF. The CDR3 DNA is TGTGCCAGCGGACGCCAGGGGGCGGAGGAGACCCAGTACTTC.

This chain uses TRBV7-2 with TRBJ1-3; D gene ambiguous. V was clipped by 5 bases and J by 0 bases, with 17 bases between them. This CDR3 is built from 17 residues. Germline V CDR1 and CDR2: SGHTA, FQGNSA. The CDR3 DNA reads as TGTGCCAGCAGCCTATATAACCCGGGGTTCTCTGGAAACACCATATATTTT. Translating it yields CASSLYNPGFSGNTIYF.

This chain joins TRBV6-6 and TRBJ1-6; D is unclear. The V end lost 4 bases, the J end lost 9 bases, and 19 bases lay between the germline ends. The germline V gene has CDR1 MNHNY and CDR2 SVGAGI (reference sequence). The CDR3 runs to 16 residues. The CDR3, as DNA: TGTGCCAGCAGTTCTCCCGAGAGGGATCGGGGTTCACCCCTCCACTTT. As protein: CASSSPERDRGSPLHF.

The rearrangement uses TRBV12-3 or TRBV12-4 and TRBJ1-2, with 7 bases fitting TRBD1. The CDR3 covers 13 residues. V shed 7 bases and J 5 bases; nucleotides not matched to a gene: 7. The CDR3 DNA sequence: TGTGCCAGCAACAGGGGACAGCAGTATGGCTACACCTTC. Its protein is CASNRGQQYGYTF.

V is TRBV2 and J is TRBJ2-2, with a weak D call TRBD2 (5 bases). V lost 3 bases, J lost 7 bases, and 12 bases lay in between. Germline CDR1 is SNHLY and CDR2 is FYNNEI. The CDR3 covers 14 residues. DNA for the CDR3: TGTGCCAGCAGTGACCTAGCAGGAGGCGGGGAGCTGTTTTTT. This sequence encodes CASSDLAGGGELFF.

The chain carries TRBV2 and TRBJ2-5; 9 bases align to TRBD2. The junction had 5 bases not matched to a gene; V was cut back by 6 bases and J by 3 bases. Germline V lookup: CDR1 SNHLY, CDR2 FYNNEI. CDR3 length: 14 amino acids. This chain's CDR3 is CASRRSSGEETQYF. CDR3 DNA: TGTGCCAGCAGAAGGTCTAGCGGGGAAGAGACCCAGTACTTC.

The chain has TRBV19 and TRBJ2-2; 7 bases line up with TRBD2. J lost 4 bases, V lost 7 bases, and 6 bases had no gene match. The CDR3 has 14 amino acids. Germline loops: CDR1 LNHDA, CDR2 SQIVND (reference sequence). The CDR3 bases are TGTGCCAGTACTCTAACTAGCGCCACCGGGGAGCTGTTTTTT. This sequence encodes CASTLTSATGELFF.

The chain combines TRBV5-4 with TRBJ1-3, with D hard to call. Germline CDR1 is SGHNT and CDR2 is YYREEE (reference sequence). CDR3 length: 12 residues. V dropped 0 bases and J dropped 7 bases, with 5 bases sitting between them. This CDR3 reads CASSLDSNTIYF. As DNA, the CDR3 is TGTGCCAGCAGCTTGGACAGCAACACCATATATTTT.

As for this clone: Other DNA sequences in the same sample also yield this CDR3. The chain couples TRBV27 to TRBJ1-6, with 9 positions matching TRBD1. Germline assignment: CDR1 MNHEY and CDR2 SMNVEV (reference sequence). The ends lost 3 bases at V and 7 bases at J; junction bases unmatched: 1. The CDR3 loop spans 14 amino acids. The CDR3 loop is CASSLGQGNSPLHF. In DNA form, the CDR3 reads TGTGCCAGCAGTTTGGGACAGGGAAATTCACCCCTCCACTTT.

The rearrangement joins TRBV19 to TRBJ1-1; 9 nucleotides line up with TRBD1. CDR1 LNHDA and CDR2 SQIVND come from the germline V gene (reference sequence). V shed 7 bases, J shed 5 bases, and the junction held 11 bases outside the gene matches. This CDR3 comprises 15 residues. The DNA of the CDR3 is TGTGCCAGTATCCCTAGAGGGACAGGGCGGACTGAAGCTTTCTTT. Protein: CASIPRGTGRTEAFF.

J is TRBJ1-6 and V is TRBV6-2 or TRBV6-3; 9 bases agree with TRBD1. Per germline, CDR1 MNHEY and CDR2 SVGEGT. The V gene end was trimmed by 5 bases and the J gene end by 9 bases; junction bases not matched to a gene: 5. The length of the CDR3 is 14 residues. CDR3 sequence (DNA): TGTGCCAGCAGTCCCCGGGACAGGGTTTCACCCCTCCACTTT. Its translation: CASSPRDRVSPLHF.

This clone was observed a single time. This chain's CDR3 is CASSWSEGYNEQFF. CDR3 nucleotide sequence: TGTGCCAGCAGCTGGTCGGAGGGATACAATGAGCAGTTCTTC. The rearrangement joins TRBV6-6 to TRBJ2-1, with D perhaps TRBD2 (6 bases). The CDR3 sequence is 14 residues long. Trimming took off 6 bases at V and 4 bases at J, with 13 bases between the two ends. In germline, CDR1 is MNHNY, CDR2 SVGAGI (reference sequence).

The CDR3, as DNA: TGCGCCAGCAGCCGGGAGGGGCTAGGCACTGAAGCTTTCTTT. It codes for CASSREGLGTEAFF. The chain couples TRBV5-1 to TRBJ1-1; maybe TRBD1 (5 bases). In germline, CDR1 is SGHRS, CDR2 YFSETQ. The CDR3 is 14 amino acids. V was shortened by 4 bases and J by 4 bases, with 14 bases between the two germline ends.

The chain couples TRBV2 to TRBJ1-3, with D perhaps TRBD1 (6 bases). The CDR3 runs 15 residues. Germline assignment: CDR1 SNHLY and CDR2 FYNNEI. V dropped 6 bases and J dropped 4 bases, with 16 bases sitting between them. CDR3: CASSLPMGAGNTIYF. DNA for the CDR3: TGTGCCAGCAGCTTACCCATGGGGGCAGGAAACACCATATATTTT.

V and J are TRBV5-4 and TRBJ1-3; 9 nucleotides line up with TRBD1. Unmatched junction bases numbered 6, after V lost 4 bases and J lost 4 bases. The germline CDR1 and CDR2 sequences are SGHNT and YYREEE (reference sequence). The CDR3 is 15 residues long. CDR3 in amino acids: CASSPQGAQGNTIYF. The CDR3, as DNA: TGTGCCAGCAGCCCACAGGGGGCACAGGGAAACACCATATATTTT.

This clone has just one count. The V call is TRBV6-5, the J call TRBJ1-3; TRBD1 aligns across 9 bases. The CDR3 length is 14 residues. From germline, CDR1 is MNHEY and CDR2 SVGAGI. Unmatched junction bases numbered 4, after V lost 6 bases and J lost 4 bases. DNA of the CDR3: TGTGCCAGCAGCCGACAGGGGGACGGAAACACCATATATTTT. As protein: CASSRQGDGNTIYF.